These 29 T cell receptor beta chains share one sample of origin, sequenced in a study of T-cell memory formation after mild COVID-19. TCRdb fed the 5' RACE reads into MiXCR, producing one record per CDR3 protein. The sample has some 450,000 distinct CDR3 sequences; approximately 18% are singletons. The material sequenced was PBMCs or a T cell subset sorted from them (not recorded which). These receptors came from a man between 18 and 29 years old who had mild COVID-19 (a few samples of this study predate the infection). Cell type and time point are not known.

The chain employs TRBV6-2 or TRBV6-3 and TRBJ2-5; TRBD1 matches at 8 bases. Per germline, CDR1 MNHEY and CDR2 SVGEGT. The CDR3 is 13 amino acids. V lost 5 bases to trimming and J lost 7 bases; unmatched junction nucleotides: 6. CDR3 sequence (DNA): TGTGCCAGCAGTACCGGGACAGGAGCGACCCAGTACTTC. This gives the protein CASSTGTGATQYF.

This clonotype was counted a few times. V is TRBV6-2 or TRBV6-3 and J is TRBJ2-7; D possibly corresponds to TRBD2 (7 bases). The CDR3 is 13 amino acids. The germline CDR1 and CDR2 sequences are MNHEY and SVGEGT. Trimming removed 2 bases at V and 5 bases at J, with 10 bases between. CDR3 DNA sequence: TGTGCCAGCAGTTACCGGGGGGCCCACGAGCAGTACGTC. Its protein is CASSYRGAHEQYV.

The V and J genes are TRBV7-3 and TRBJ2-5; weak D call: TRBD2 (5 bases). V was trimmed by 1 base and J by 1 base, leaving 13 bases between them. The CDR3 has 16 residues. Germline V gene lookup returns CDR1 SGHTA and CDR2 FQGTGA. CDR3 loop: CASSLSWGASQETQYF. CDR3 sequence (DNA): TGTGCCAGCAGCTTAAGCTGGGGAGCAAGCCAAGAGACCCAGTACTTC.

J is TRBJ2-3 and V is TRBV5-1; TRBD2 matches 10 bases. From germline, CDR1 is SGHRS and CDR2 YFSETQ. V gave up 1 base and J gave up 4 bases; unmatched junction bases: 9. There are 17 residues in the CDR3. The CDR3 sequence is CASSLNLAGEGADTQYF. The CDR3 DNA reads TGCGCCAGCAGCTTGAATCTAGCGGGGGAGGGGGCAGATACGCAGTATTTT.

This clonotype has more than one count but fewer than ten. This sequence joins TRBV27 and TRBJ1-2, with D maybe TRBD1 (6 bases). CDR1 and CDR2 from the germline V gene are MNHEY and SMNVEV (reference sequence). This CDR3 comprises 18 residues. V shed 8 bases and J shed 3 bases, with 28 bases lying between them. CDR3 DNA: TGTGCCAGCTCACCTCTAGGGTGGAAGGACAGCGAAGACTATGGCTACACCTTC. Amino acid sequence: CASSPLGWKDSEDYGYTF.

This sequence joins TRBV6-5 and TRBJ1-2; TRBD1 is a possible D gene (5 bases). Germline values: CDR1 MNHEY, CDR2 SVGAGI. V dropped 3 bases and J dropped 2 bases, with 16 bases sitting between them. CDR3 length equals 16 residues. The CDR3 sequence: CASSYREYPGNYGYTF. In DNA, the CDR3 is TGTGCCAGCAGTTATCGCGAATACCCAGGGAACTATGGCTACACCTTC.

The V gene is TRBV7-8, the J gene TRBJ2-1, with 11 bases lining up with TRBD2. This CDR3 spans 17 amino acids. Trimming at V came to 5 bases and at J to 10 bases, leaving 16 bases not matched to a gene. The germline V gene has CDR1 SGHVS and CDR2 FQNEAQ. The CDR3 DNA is TGTGCCAGCAGCCAGGGGCTAGCGGGGGGTGCCATAGAAGAGCAGTTCTTC. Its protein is CASSQGLAGGAIEEQFF.

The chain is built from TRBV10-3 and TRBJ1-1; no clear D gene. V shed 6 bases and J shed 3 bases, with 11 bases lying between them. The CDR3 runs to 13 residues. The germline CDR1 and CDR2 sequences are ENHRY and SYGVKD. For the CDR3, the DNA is TGTGCCATCAGGTCGATCGAGGACACTGAAGCTTTCTTT. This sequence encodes CAIRSIEDTEAFF.

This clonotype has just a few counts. DNA for the CDR3: TGTGCCAGCAGCCCCACAGGGATTGGAGGCGAGACCCAGTACTTC. Its protein product is CASSPTGIGGETQYF. This sequence joins TRBV3-1 and TRBJ2-5; D perhaps matches TRBD1 (6 bases). Trimming took 4 bases from V and 5 from J, leaving 17 bases between them. Germline V CDR1 and CDR2: LGHDT, YNNKEL (reference sequence). The CDR3 sequence is 15 residues long.

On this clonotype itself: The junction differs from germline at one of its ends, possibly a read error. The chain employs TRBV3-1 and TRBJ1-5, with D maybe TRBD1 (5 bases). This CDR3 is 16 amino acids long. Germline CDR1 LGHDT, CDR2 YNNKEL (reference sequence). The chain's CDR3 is CDSSQDMGRGVQPQHF. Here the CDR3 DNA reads TGTGACAGCAGCCAAGACATGGGGAGGGGAGTTCAGCCCCAGCATTTT.

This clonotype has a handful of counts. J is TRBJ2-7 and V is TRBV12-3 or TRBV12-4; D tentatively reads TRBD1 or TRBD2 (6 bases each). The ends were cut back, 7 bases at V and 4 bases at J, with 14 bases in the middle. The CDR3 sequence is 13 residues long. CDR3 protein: CASTLGGGYEQYF. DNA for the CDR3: TGTGCCAGCACTCTCGGAGGGGGTTACGAGCAGTACTTC.

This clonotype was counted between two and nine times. Here the CDR3 DNA reads TGCGCCAGCAGCCCCGAGGGACAGGGTCGACGTGGCTACACCTTC. Translating gives CASSPEGQGRRGYTF. This rearrangement joins TRBV4-1 to TRBJ1-2; TRBD1 aligns across 9 bases. The J segment lost 7 bases and the V segment lost 4 bases, leaving 10 bases of the junction unmatched. The CDR3 is 15 residues long. Germline V CDR1 and CDR2: MGHRA, YSYEKL.

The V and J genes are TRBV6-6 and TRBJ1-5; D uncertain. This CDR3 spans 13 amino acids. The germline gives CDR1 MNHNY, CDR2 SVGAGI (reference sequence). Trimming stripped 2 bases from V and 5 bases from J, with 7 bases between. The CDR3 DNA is TGTGCCAGCAGTTACGGATCAGATCAGCCCCAGCATTTT. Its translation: CASSYGSDQPQHF.

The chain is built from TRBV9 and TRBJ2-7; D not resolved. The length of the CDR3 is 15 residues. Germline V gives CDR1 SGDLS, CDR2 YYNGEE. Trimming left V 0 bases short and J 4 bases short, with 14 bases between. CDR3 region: CASSVGPEPTYEQYV. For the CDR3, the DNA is TGTGCCAGCAGCGTAGGCCCCGAGCCCACTTACGAGCAGTACGTC.

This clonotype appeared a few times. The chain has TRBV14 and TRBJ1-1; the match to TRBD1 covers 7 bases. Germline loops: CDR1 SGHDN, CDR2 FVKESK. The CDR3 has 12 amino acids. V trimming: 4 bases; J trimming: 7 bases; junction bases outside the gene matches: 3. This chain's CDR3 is CASSRQGIEAFF. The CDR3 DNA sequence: TGTGCCAGCAGCCGACAGGGAATTGAAGCTTTCTTT.

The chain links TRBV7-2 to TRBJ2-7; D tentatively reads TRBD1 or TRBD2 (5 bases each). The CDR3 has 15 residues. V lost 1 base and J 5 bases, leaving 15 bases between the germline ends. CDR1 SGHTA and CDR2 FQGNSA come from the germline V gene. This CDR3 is CASSLGRGMGDEQYF. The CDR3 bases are TGTGCCAGCAGCTTAGGTCGGGGAATGGGGGACGAGCAGTACTTC.

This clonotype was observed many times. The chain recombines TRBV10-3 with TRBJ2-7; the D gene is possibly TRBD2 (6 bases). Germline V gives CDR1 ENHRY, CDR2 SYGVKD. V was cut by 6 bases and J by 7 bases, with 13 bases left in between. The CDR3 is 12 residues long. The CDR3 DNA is TGTGCCATCAGAGACAAGGCGGGGGAGCAGTACTTC. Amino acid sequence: CAIRDKAGEQYF.

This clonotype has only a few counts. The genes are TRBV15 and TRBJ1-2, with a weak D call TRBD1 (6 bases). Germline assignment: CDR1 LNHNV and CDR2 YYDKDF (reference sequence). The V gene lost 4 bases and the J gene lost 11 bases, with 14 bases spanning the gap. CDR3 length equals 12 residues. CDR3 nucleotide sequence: TGTGCCACCAGCACTGGATCCGGACAGTACACCTTC. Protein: CATSTGSGQYTF. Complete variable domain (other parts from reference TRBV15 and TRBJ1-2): DAMVIQNPRYQVTQFGKPVTLSCSQTLNHNVMYWYQQKSSQAPKLLFHYYDKDFNNEADTPDNFQSRRPNTSFCFLDIRSPGLGDTAMYLCATSTGSGQYTFGSGTRLTVV.

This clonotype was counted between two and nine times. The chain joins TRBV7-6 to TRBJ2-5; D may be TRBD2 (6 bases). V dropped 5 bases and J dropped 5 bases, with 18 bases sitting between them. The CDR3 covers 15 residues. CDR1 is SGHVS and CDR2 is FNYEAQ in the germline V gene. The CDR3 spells CASSPLAAGGETQYF. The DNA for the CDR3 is TGTGCCAGCAGCCCGTTGGCGGCCGGAGGGGAGACCCAGTACTTC.

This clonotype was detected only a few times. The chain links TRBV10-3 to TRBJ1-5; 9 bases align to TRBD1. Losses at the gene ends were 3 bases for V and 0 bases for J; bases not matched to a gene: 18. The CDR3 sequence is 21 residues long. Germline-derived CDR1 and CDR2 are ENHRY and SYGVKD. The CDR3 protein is CAISDAGLRTGDRYSNQPQHF. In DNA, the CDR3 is TGTGCCATCAGTGATGCGGGGTTAAGGACAGGGGACCGTTATAGCAATCAGCCCCAGCATTTT.

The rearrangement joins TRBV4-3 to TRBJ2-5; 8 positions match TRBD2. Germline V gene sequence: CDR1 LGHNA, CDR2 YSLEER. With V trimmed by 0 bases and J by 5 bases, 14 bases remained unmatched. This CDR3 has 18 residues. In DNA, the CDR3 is TGCGCCAGCAGCCAAGAGGAGGGTAGCGGGAACCGCTGGGAGACCCAGTACTTC. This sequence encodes CASSQEEGSGNRWETQYF.

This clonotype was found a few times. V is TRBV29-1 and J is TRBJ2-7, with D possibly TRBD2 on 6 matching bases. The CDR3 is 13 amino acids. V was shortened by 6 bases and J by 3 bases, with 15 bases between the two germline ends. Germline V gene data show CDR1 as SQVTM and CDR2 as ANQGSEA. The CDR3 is CSVAGGVVYEQYF. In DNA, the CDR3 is TGCAGCGTCGCCGGAGGGGTAGTCTACGAGCAGTACTTC.

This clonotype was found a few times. As DNA, the CDR3 is TGTGCCAGCAGCCCTAGGGAGGTCGGGGAGCTGTTTTTT. Translating it yields CASSPREVGELFF. The V and J genes are TRBV7-9 and TRBJ2-2, with D perhaps matching TRBD2 (6 bases). Per germline, CDR1 SEHNR and CDR2 FQNEAQ (reference sequence). CDR3 size: 13 residues. V was clipped by 5 bases and J by 7 bases, with 11 bases between them.

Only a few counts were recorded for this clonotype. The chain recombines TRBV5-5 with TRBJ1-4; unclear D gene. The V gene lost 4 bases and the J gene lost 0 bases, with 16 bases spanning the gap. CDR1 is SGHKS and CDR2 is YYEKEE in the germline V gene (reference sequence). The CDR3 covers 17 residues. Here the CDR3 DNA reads TGTGCCAGCAGCGCCCCTCTGACGGAAGCAACTAATGAAAAACTGTTTTTT. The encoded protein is CASSAPLTEATNEKLFF.

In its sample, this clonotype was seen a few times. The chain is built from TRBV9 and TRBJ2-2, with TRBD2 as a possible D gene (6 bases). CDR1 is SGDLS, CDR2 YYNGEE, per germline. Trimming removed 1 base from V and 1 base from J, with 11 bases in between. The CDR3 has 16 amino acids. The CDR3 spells CASSVKGAGNTGELFF. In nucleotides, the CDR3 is TGTGCCAGCAGCGTAAAGGGAGCGGGGAACACCGGGGAGCTGTTTTTT.

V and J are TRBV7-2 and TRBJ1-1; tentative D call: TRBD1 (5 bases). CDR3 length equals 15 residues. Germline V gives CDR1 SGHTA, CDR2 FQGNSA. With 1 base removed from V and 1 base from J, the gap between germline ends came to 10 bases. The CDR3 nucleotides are TGTGCCAGCAGCTTAGGGGGCCCTGGGAACACTGAAGCTTTCTTT. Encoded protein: CASSLGGPGNTEAFF.

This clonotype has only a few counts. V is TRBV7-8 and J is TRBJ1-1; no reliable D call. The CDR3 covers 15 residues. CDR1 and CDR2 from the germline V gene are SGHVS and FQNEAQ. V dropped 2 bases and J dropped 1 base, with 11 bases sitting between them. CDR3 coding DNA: TGTGCCAGCAGCTTAAAGAGGGTGCCGAACACTGAAGCTTTCTTT. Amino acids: CASSLKRVPNTEAFF.

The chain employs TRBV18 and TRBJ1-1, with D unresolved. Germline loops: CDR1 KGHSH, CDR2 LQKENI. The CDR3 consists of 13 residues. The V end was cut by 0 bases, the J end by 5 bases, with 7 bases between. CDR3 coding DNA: TGTGCCAGCTCACCACCTACGAGGACTGAAGCTTTCTTT. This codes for CASSPPTRTEAFF.

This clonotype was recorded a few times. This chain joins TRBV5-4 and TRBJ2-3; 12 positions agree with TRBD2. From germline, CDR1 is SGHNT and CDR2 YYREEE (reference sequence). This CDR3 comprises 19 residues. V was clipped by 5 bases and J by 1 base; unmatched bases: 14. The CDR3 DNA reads TGTGCCAGCAGGACTGGGGGCCTAGCGGGGGGGCTCGGCACAGATACGCAGTATTTT. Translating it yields CASRTGGLAGGLGTDTQYF. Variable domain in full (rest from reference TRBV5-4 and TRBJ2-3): ETGVTQSPTHLIKTRGQQVTLRCSSQSGHNTVSWYQQALGQGPQFIFQYYREEENGRGNFPPRFSGLQFPNYSSELNVNALELDDSALYLCASRTGGLAGGLGTDTQYFGPGTRLTVL.